This entry lists 17 T cell receptor beta chains sequenced from one sample in a study of blood T cell repertoires in COVID-19 (dated by TCRdb to between 2020 and 2021). The library relied on the immunoSEQ multiplex PCR assay. TCRdb stores this immuneACCESS table with in-frame sequences only. Part of the clones is absent; in the studies checked, under half of the shortfall reflects unresolved V genes, and no reason is known for the rest. A total of around 32,000 clones appear in this sample, 90% to 95% of them only once. Clones ranked in the top ten supply approximately 0.9% of the sample. The sequenced sample consisted of peripheral blood. Source of these receptors: a male donor with active COVID-19.

The chain employs TRBV6-2 or TRBV6-3 and TRBJ2-7, with D possibly TRBD2 on 6 matching bases. Trimming pared 2 bases from V and 7 bases from J, leaving 12 bases between. This CDR3 comprises 13 residues. CDR1 and CDR2 from the germline V gene are MNHEY and SVGEGT. The CDR3, as DNA: TGTGCCAGCAGTTACGGCGGGGCTAAGGAGCAGTACTTC. Encoded protein: CASSYGGAKEQYF.

This chain connects TRBV7-9 to TRBJ2-7; 8 bases are a match to TRBD1. Losses at the gene ends were 5 bases for V and 3 bases for J; bases not matched to a gene: 3. The CDR3 has 13 amino acids. CDR1 SEHNR and CDR2 FQNEAQ come from the germline V gene (reference sequence). The CDR3 sequence is CASSRTGFYEQYF. CDR3 nucleotides: TGTGCCAGCAGCAGGACAGGGTTCTACGAGCAGTACTTC.

The V gene is TRBV7-2, the J gene TRBJ2-6; 8 bases map to TRBD1. V dropped 0 bases and J dropped 4; count of bases not matched to a gene: 5. Germline V CDR1 and CDR2: SGHTA, FQGNSA. This CDR3 is built from 17 residues. The CDR3 DNA reads TGTGCCAGCAGCTTAGCGGCAGGGGGCACCGGGGCCAACGTCCTGACTTTC. Its translation: CASSLAAGGTGANVLTF.

The chain has TRBV18 and TRBJ1-4; 7 positions match TRBD1. The V gene end was trimmed by 5 bases and the J gene end by 3 bases; junction bases not matched to a gene: 6. The CDR3 is 15 residues long. Per germline, CDR1 KGHSH and CDR2 LQKENI. CDR3 amino acids: CASSVTGEANEKLFF. CDR3 bases: TGTGCCAGCTCAGTAACAGGGGAGGCTAATGAAAAACTGTTTTTT. Full variable domain (outside the CDR3, taken from reference TRBV18 and TRBJ1-4): NAGVMQNPRHLVRRRGQEARLRCSPMKGHSHVYWYRQLPEEGLKFMVYLQKENIIDESGMPKERFSAEFPKEGPSILRIQQVVRGDSAAYFCASSVTGEANEKLFFGSGTQLSVL.

Concerning this clone: The sample has other DNA sequences that encode this CDR3 too. The gene calls are TRBV5-4 and TRBJ2-5, with 8 positions matching TRBD2. This CDR3 contains 18 residues. Trimming took 0 bases from V and 2 from J; bases not matched to a gene: 12. The V gene's germline CDR1 is SGHNT and CDR2 YYREEE (reference sequence). The CDR3 DNA sequence: TGTGCCAGCAGCTTGGGAGTCGGGCTAGCGGGTCAGCAAGAGACCCAGTACTTC. The encoded protein is CASSLGVGLAGQQETQYF.

The chain links TRBV6-5 to TRBJ2-1; no clear D gene. Trimming pared 0 bases from V and 0 bases from J, leaving 9 bases between. The CDR3 length is 16 residues. Germline assignment: CDR1 MNHEY and CDR2 SVGAGI. The CDR3, as DNA: TGTGCCAGCAGTTACTCAACTACAACCTCCTACAATGAGCAGTTCTTC. This codes for CASSYSTTTSYNEQFF.

The J gene is TRBJ2-7, the V gene TRBV6-5, with 11 bases identical to TRBD1. The CDR3 sequence is 13 residues long. The junction had 7 bases not matched to a gene; V was cut back by 8 bases and J by 7 bases. The germline V gene has CDR1 MNHEY and CDR2 SVGAGI. CDR3 amino acids: CASGGQGAGEQYF. The CDR3 DNA reads as TGTGCCAGCGGCGGACAGGGGGCGGGAGAGCAGTACTTC.

The chain links TRBV10-3 to TRBJ2-2; D might be TRBD2 (7 bases). Trimming shortened V by 11 bases and J by 3 bases, and 13 bases separated the two germline ends. This CDR3 contains 13 residues. Germline values: CDR1 ENHRY, CDR2 SYGVKD. The CDR3 loop reads CAARGGDTGELFF. CDR3 DNA sequence: TGTGCCGCTCGAGGGGGGGACACCGGGGAGCTGTTTTTT.

The chain has TRBV7-9 and TRBJ1-1, with 9 bases that match TRBD1. The ends lost 4 bases at V and 7 bases at J; junction bases unmatched: 13. Germline V gives CDR1 SEHNR, CDR2 FQNEAQ (reference sequence). This CDR3 has 16 residues. The CDR3 coding sequence is TGTGCCAGCAGCTCGAGATCGACAGGGGGTTTGGGTGAAGCTTTCTTT. Protein product: CASSSRSTGGLGEAFF. The variable domain in full, with the rest retrieved from reference TRBV7-9 and TRBJ1-1, is DTGVSQNPRHKITKRGQNVTFRCDPISEHNRLYWYRQTLGQGPEFLTYFQNEAQLEKSRLLSDRFSAERPKGSFSTLEIQRTEQGDSAMYLCASSSRSTGGLGEAFFGQGTRLTVV.

This rearrangement joins TRBV5-1 to TRBJ1-2, with 7 nucleotides matching TRBD1. In germline, CDR1 is SGHRS, CDR2 YFSETQ. The CDR3 totals 13 residues. Trimming took 1 base from V and 10 from J; bases not matched to a gene: 7. Here the CDR3 DNA reads TGCGCCAGCAGCTTGAGACAGGGAGAAGCCTACACCTTC. Translating it yields CASSLRQGEAYTF. The full variable domain, with the rest looked up from reference TRBV5-1 and TRBJ1-2, is KAGVTQTPRYLIKTRGQQVTLSCSPISGHRSVSWYQQTPGQGLQFLFEYFSETQRNKGNFPGRFSGRQFSNSRSEMNVSTLELGDSALYLCASSLRQGEAYTFGSGTRLTVV.

This rearrangement joins TRBV6-5 to TRBJ1-2; 9 bases agree with TRBD1. Trimming at V came to 10 bases and at J to 8 bases, leaving 17 bases not matched to a gene. The germline gives CDR1 MNHEY, CDR2 SVGAGI. The CDR3 runs to 15 residues. The CDR3 loop reads CAIRPPIGTGIGYTF. As DNA, the CDR3 is TGTGCCATCCGTCCGCCAATTGGGACAGGGATAGGCTACACCTTC.

The genes are TRBV6-4 and TRBJ1-1; TRBD1 matches 7 bases. Germline CDR1 is MRHNA and CDR2 is SNTAGT. J was trimmed by 0 bases and V by 6 bases; bases with no gene match: 7. The CDR3 is 15 amino acids. The DNA of the CDR3 is TGTGCCAGCAGAACCGAGGACAGGATGAACACTGAAGCTTTCTTT. Its translation: CASRTEDRMNTEAFF.

In nucleotides, the CDR3 is TGCGCCAGCAGCGCCTTTAAACTACAAGGGGGAGAAAAACTGTTTTTT. This encodes CASSAFKLQGGEKLFF. This chain connects TRBV5-1 to TRBJ1-4; a possible D gene is TRBD1 (6 bases). The CDR3 extends over 16 amino acids. V was shortened by 4 bases and J by 8 bases, with 21 bases between the two germline ends. Germline V gene data show CDR1 as SGHRS and CDR2 as YFSETQ.

The rearrangement uses TRBV2 and TRBJ2-6; perhaps TRBD1 as D (6 bases). The CDR3 has 17 amino acids. Trimming pared 4 bases from V and 1 base from J, leaving 14 bases between. The germline V gene has CDR1 SNHLY and CDR2 FYNNEI. The CDR3 loop reads CASSVGGRGSGANVLTF. The CDR3, as DNA: TGTGCCAGCAGTGTGGGTGGCAGGGGATCTGGGGCCAACGTCCTGACTTTC. Drawing the rest from reference TRBV2 and TRBJ2-6, the complete variable domain is EPEVTQTPSHQVTQMGQEVILRCVPISNHLYFYWYRQILGQKVEFLVSFYNNEISEKSEIFDDQFSVERPDGSNFTLKIRSTKLEDSAMYFCASSVGGRGSGANVLTFGAGSRLTVL.

The chain is built from TRBV5-8 and TRBJ1-1; 7 bases line up with TRBD1. CDR1 is SGHTS, CDR2 YDEGEE, per germline. With 0 bases clipped from V and 4 bases from J, the junction kept 9 bases outside the gene matches. The length of the CDR3 is 16 residues. The CDR3 loop is CASSLGTGALSTEAFF. For the CDR3, the DNA is TGTGCCAGCAGCTTGGGGACAGGAGCTTTGAGCACTGAAGCTTTCTTT.

This clone appeared a few times. The rearrangement uses TRBV14 and TRBJ1-1; TRBD1 might be the D (5 bases). The CDR3 sequence is 13 residues long. With 2 bases removed from V and 11 bases from J, the gap between germline ends came to 15 bases. The V gene's germline CDR1 is SGHDN and CDR2 FVKESK. Here the CDR3 reads CASSQLRVDSAFF. The CDR3 DNA reads as TGTGCCAGCAGCCAACTCAGGGTAGATTCGGCTTTCTTT. Full variable domain (rest looked up from reference TRBV14 and TRBJ1-1): EAGVTQFPSHSVIEKGQTVTLRCDPISGHDNLYWYRRVMGKEIKFLLHFVKESKQDESGMPNNRFLAERTGGTYSTLKVQPAELEDSGVYFCASSQLRVDSAFFGQGTRLTVV.

This chain links TRBV7-8 with TRBJ1-1; D gene unclear. The CDR3 is 16 residues long. Trimming took off 1 base at V and 5 bases at J, with 17 bases between the two ends. In germline, CDR1 is SGHVS, CDR2 FQNEAQ. The CDR3 is CASSLGVVQSRTEAFF. CDR3 DNA sequence: TGTGCCAGCAGCTTAGGTGTAGTCCAATCTCGGACTGAAGCTTTCTTT.